The 22 T cell receptor beta chains below all came from one sample that was sequenced in a study of blood T cell repertoires in COVID-19. Method: immunoSEQ multiplex PCR; TCRdb's copy keeps in-frame clones and lacks some. This table holds 100,000 to 130,000 clones, around 89% found once. The source material was peripheral blood. Receptor source: a man in his forties or fifties with active or convalescent COVID-19.

The genes are TRBV19 and TRBJ2-7, with D possibly being TRBD1 (6 bases). The ends were cut back, 5 bases at V and 3 bases at J, with 11 bases in the middle. The germline V gene encodes CDR1 LNHDA and CDR2 SQIVND (reference sequence). This CDR3 is 13 amino acids long. The CDR3 loop reads CASSPDRFYEQYF. The CDR3 DNA follows: TGTGCCAGTAGTCCAGACAGGTTCTACGAGCAGTACTTC.

This chain links TRBV6-5 with TRBJ1-2; TRBD1 matches 7 bases. The V segment lost 6 bases and the J segment 0 bases; nucleotides outside the gene matches: 7. The CDR3 has 15 residues. Germline V gene lookup returns CDR1 MNHEY and CDR2 SVGAGI. As DNA, the CDR3 is TGTGCCAGCAGGGATCCGGGACAGCCTAACTATGGCTACACCTTC. It is translated as CASRDPGQPNYGYTF.

This clone was counted a single time. The chain employs TRBV5-1 and TRBJ2-3; D perhaps matches TRBD1 (6 bases). Germline V lookup: CDR1 SGHRS, CDR2 YFSETQ. The CDR3 is 15 residues long. The V and J ends lost 2 bases and 6 bases respectively, with 16 bases between them. The CDR3 DNA is TGCGCCAGCAGCTTCGGGGAGCGGACAGTGGATACGCAGTATTTT. This sequence encodes CASSFGERTVDTQYF.

The V call is TRBV5-1, the J call TRBJ1-1; tentative D call: TRBD1 (6 bases). Germline CDR1 SGHRS, CDR2 YFSETQ. This CDR3 has 15 residues. V gave up 1 base and J gave up 2 bases, with 12 bases separating them. CDR3 coding DNA: TGCGCCAGCAGCTTGATCGGGACAAAAAACACTGAAGCTTTCTTT. Translating gives CASSLIGTKNTEAFF.

The chain carries TRBV4-1 and TRBJ1-5, with 7 bases lining up with TRBD1. The germline V gene encodes CDR1 MGHRA and CDR2 YSYEKL. Losses at the gene ends were 8 bases for V and 5 bases for J; bases not matched to a gene: 15. This CDR3 region has 16 residues. CDR3: CASGRTGTVLDQPQHF. CDR3 sequence (DNA): TGCGCCAGCGGACGAACAGGGACAGTCCTCGATCAGCCCCAGCATTTT.

This rearrangement joins TRBV9 to TRBJ2-1; D is perhaps TRBD2 (5 bases). This CDR3 comprises 14 residues. The V gene's germline CDR1 is SGDLS and CDR2 YYNGEE. Deletions cut 1 base from V and 10 bases from J, with 15 bases between. Here the CDR3 reads CASSVMTGVGEQFF. The CDR3 coding sequence is TGTGCCAGCAGCGTAATGACCGGGGTCGGAGAGCAGTTCTTC.

The genes are TRBV28 and TRBJ1-5; D perhaps matches TRBD1 (6 bases). Germline V gene data show CDR1 as MDHEN and CDR2 as SYDVKM. Trimming left V 1 base short and J 6 bases short, with 10 bases between. This CDR3 region has 14 residues. Here the CDR3 reads CASSLLAGAQPQHF. The CDR3 DNA follows: TGTGCCAGCAGTTTATTAGCGGGGGCTCAGCCCCAGCATTTT.

V usage is TRBV4-3 and J usage is TRBJ1-2; 7 bases line up with TRBD1. V shed 4 bases, J shed 0 bases, and the junction held 5 bases outside the gene matches. CDR1 and CDR2 from the germline V gene are LGHNA and YSLEER. This CDR3 is 15 amino acids long. The CDR3 protein is CASSPRQGSNYGYTF. CDR3 in DNA: TGCGCCAGCAGCCCCCGACAGGGATCTAACTATGGCTACACCTTC.

This clone was picked up a small number of times. The chain employs TRBV6-5 and TRBJ1-5, with D perhaps matching TRBD1 (5 bases). This CDR3 is built from 12 residues. Germline CDR1 is MNHEY and CDR2 is SVGAGI. With 8 bases removed from V and 4 bases from J, the gap between germline ends came to 9 bases. CDR3 in DNA: TGTGCCAGCGTGGCAGGGAATCAGCCCCAGCATTTT. Amino acids: CASVAGNQPQHF.

This clone showed up just once. The chain links TRBV6-5 to TRBJ1-5; 9 positions match TRBD1. J lost 6 bases, V lost 6 bases, and 3 bases had no gene match. From germline, CDR1 is MNHEY and CDR2 SVGAGI. The CDR3 runs to 13 residues. CDR3 sequence (DNA): TGTGCCAGCAGAACGACAGGGGGTCAGCCCCAGCATTTT. Translating gives CASRTTGGQPQHF.

The chain combines TRBV25-1 with TRBJ2-7; D perhaps matches TRBD2 (5 bases). Germline values: CDR1 MGHDK, CDR2 SYGVNS. Trimming removed 2 bases from V and 4 bases from J, with 15 bases in between. The CDR3 runs to 15 residues. In DNA form, the CDR3 reads TGTGCCAGCAGTGAAGAGGGAATTAGGGATTACGAGCAGTACTTC. Amino acid sequence: CASSEEGIRDYEQYF.

CDR3 region: CASSQEGQGYQETQYF. The CDR3 DNA reads as TGCGCCAGCAGCCAAGAGGGGCAGGGCTACCAAGAGACCCAGTACTTC. This chain uses TRBV4-1 with TRBJ2-5; possibly TRBD1 for D (5 bases). Germline CDR1 MGHRA, CDR2 YSYEKL. The CDR3 has 16 amino acids. Trimming shortened V by 0 bases and J by 0 bases, and 11 bases separated the two germline ends.

The chain uses TRBV5-4 and TRBJ2-5, with 8 bases fitting TRBD1. The trim removed 0 bases at V and 1 base at J, leaving 5 bases unmatched. There are 16 residues in the CDR3. CDR1 is SGHNT and CDR2 is YYREEE in the germline V gene (reference sequence). The CDR3 DNA reads as TGTGCCAGCAGCTTGGCCCCGGGACAGGTCCAAGAGACCCAGTACTTC. Translating gives CASSLAPGQVQETQYF.

This chain uses TRBV2 with TRBJ2-7; possible D gene TRBD2, 5 bases. From germline, CDR1 is SNHLY and CDR2 FYNNEI. The CDR3 consists of 15 residues. The V end lost 3 bases, the J end lost 3 bases, and 15 bases lay between the germline ends. As DNA, the CDR3 is TGTGCCAGCAGTGATCCGGGGTCTACCTACTACGAGCAGTACTTC. Translation: CASSDPGSTYYEQYF.

CDR3: CATFRHRVGYGYTF. CDR3 nucleotides: TGTGCCACATTCCGCCACAGGGTGGGCTATGGCTACACCTTC. The rearrangement uses TRBV6-5 and TRBJ1-2; tentative D call: TRBD1 (6 bases). The CDR3 runs to 14 residues. V lost 10 bases to trimming and J lost 4 bases, with 19 bases between them. Germline loops: CDR1 MNHEY, CDR2 SVGAGI.

J is TRBJ1-2 and V is TRBV7-2, with a possible D match to TRBD1 (6 bases). Trimming removed 4 bases from V and 4 bases from J, with 16 bases in between. CDR3 length: 15 amino acids. Germline CDR1 reads SGHTA; CDR2 reads FQGNSA. Here the CDR3 reads CASSSGGSLAYGYTF. The CDR3 DNA follows: TGTGCCAGCAGCTCGGGGGGCAGCTTAGCCTATGGCTACACCTTC.

The chain is built from TRBV7-9 and TRBJ2-5, with 9 bases fitting TRBD1. The germline V gene has CDR1 SEHNR and CDR2 FQNEAQ (reference sequence). V shed 1 base, J shed 5 bases, and the junction held 5 bases outside the gene matches. This CDR3 contains 15 residues. The CDR3 sequence: CASSLGTGEGETQYF. The DNA of the CDR3 is TGTGCCAGCAGCTTAGGGACAGGGGAGGGGGAGACCCAGTACTTC. The whole variable domain, filled in from reference TRBV7-9 and TRBJ2-5, reads DTGVSQNPRHKITKRGQNVTFRCDPISEHNRLYWYRQTLGQGPEFLTYFQNEAQLEKSRLLSDRFSAERPKGSFSTLEIQRTEQGDSAMYLCASSLGTGEGETQYFGPGTRLLVL.

Regarding this clone: This sample includes further DNA sequences coding for the same CDR3. The chain couples TRBV5-4 to TRBJ2-3; 10 nucleotides line up with TRBD1. This CDR3 has 15 residues. Germline V gives CDR1 SGHNT, CDR2 YYREEE (reference sequence). The V gene end was trimmed by 2 bases and the J gene end by 2 bases; junction bases not matched to a gene: 2. In nucleotides, the CDR3 is TGTGCCAGCAGCTTAGACAGGGGGCTCACAGATACGCAGTATTTT. This gives the protein CASSLDRGLTDTQYF.

The rearrangement links TRBV5-1 to TRBJ2-3, with TRBD2 identical over 13 bases. V shed 4 bases and J 5 bases; nucleotides not matched to a gene: 10. The V gene's germline CDR1 is SGHRS and CDR2 YFSETQ. This CDR3 region has 17 residues. CDR3 sequence (DNA): TGCGCCAGCAGCCCACCAGGACTAGCGGGAGTGCTAGATACGCAGTATTTT. Amino acid sequence: CASSPPGLAGVLDTQYF. Looking up the rest from reference TRBV5-1 and TRBJ2-3 gives the full variable domain: KAGVTQTPRYLIKTRGQQVTLSCSPISGHRSVSWYQQTPGQGLQFLFEYFSETQRNKGNFPGRFSGRQFSNSRSEMNVSTLELGDSALYLCASSPPGLAGVLDTQYFGPGTRLTVL.

The chain couples TRBV28 to TRBJ1-5; D is possibly TRBD1 (6 bases). This CDR3 region has 11 residues. V dropped 11 bases and J dropped 5 bases, with 10 bases sitting between them. Germline V lookup: CDR1 MDHEN, CDR2 SYDVKM. Written as DNA, the CDR3 is TGTGCCTCCAGGGGTCATCAGCCCCAGCATTTT. Amino acid sequence: CASRGHQPQHF.

The chain joins TRBV20-1 to TRBJ2-7, with 10 bases matching TRBD2. The CDR3 extends over 15 amino acids. V gave up 3 bases and J gave up 1 base; unmatched junction bases: 6. CDR1 is DFQATT and CDR2 is SNEGSKA in the germline V gene (reference sequence). CDR3 sequence: CSASRLAGVSYEQYF. CDR3 DNA: TGCAGTGCTAGTAGGCTAGCGGGAGTATCCTACGAGCAGTACTTC.

The rearrangement links TRBV27 to TRBJ1-1; 9 bases are a match to TRBD1. Per germline, CDR1 MNHEY and CDR2 SMNVEV (reference sequence). The CDR3 totals 13 residues. V lost 7 bases to trimming and J lost 5 bases; unmatched junction nucleotides: 5. The CDR3 spells CASTPGTGTEAFF. DNA for the CDR3: TGTGCCAGCACGCCCGGGACAGGGACTGAAGCTTTCTTT.